Shown below are 9 T cell receptor beta chains from a single sample sequenced in a study of T cell changes during pregnancy in multiple sclerosis (dated by TCRdb to between 2018 and 2020). Library construction relied on the immunoSEQ multiplex PCR assay. TCRdb re-hosts the immuneACCESS table, in-frame sequences only. Its copies lack some clones; in the studies checked, an unresolved V gene accounts for under half of them, and the cause for the rest is not known. This sample has tens of thousands of clones in its table, and around 89% of those were observed once. The ten largest clones represent approximately 0.61% of the sample. The sample in question was CD4+ T cells from peripheral blood mononuclear cells, obtained in the first trimester of pregnancy. The receptors stem from a female donor with multiple sclerosis, enrolled in a pregnancy study.

In its sample, this clone was seen a few times. This chain uses TRBV5-4 with TRBJ1-2; D is unresolved. V dropped 0 bases and J dropped 4 bases, with 16 bases sitting between them. The germline V gene has CDR1 SGHNT and CDR2 YYREEE (reference sequence). CDR3 length: 16 residues. This chain's CDR3 is CASSLAISGTFYGYTF. In DNA, the CDR3 is TGTGCCAGCAGCTTGGCCATATCGGGAACCTTCTATGGCTACACCTTC.

This clone was observed a few times. This CDR3 is CASSPGLAGPSTDTQYF. CDR3 DNA: TGTGCCAGCAGCCCGGGACTAGCGGGACCTAGCACAGATACGCAGTATTTT. V usage is TRBV2 and J usage is TRBJ2-3; 13 bases map to TRBD2. The V and J ends lost 6 bases and 0 bases, in that order; junction bases with no gene match: 6. CDR1 is SNHLY and CDR2 is FYNNEI in the germline V gene. The CDR3 is made up of 17 amino acids.

The chain couples TRBV10-3 to TRBJ1-2; TRBD1 matches at 10 bases. CDR1 and CDR2 (germline): ENHRY, SYGVKD. The V and J ends lost 6 bases and 5 bases, in that order; junction bases with no gene match: 6. The length of the CDR3 is 14 residues. DNA for the CDR3: TGTGCCATCAGGGGACAGGGGTCTGGATATGGCTACACCTTC. This translates into CAIRGQGSGYGYTF.

This chain links TRBV5-1 with TRBJ2-1; D is undetermined. The germline CDR1 and CDR2 sequences are SGHRS and YFSETQ. V was pared by 4 bases and J by 0 bases, with 14 bases between. CDR3 length: 16 residues. CDR3 in amino acids: CASSRTGQSSYNEQFF. DNA of the CDR3: TGCGCCAGCAGCAGAACTGGGCAGAGCTCCTACAATGAGCAGTTCTTC.

This chain uses TRBV7-9 with TRBJ2-2; 8 nucleotides match TRBD1. With 9 bases clipped from V and 1 base from J, the junction kept 4 bases outside the gene matches. Germline V gene data show CDR1 as SEHNR and CDR2 as FQNEAQ (reference sequence). The CDR3 has 14 residues. The CDR3: CASIRGRNTGELFF. The CDR3 DNA is TGTGCCAGTATCAGGGGGCGGAACACCGGGGAGCTGTTTTTT.

V gene TRBV7-9 combines with J gene TRBJ2-7, with D perhaps matching TRBD1 (6 bases). Per germline, CDR1 SEHNR and CDR2 FQNEAQ (reference sequence). This CDR3 is 14 amino acids long. The V end lost 1 base, the J end lost 3 bases, and 10 bases lay between the germline ends. This chain's CDR3 is CASSLGGTLYEQYF. The CDR3 DNA sequence: TGTGCCAGCAGCTTAGGGGGGACACTCTACGAGCAGTACTTC.

V usage is TRBV20-1 and J usage is TRBJ2-1; D is ambiguous. The CDR3 contains 11 residues. Germline V CDR1 and CDR2: DFQATT, SNEGSKA (reference sequence). Trimming shortened V by 3 bases and J by 6 bases, and 6 bases separated the two germline ends. Written as DNA, the CDR3 is TGCAGTGCTAGTCCCTTCAATGAGCAGTTCTTC. This gives the protein CSASPFNEQFF.

The V call is TRBV7-9, the J call TRBJ2-1; no definite D call. The CDR3 totals 13 residues. Germline V CDR1 and CDR2: SEHNR, FQNEAQ (reference sequence). V lost 7 bases and J lost 7, with 14 bases in between. CDR3 nucleotides: TGTGCCAGCACCCTGAGTAGTGTAAATGAGCAGTTCTTC. Translated, it gives CASTLSSVNEQFF.

This chain uses TRBV15 with TRBJ1-1; no reliable D call. The CDR3 spans 14 residues. V was clipped by 3 bases and J by 1 base, with 9 bases between them. Per germline, CDR1 LNHNV and CDR2 YYDKDF (reference sequence). CDR3 residues: CATSRAGKNTEAFF. DNA of the CDR3: TGTGCCACCAGCAGGGCCGGGAAGAACACTGAAGCTTTCTTT.